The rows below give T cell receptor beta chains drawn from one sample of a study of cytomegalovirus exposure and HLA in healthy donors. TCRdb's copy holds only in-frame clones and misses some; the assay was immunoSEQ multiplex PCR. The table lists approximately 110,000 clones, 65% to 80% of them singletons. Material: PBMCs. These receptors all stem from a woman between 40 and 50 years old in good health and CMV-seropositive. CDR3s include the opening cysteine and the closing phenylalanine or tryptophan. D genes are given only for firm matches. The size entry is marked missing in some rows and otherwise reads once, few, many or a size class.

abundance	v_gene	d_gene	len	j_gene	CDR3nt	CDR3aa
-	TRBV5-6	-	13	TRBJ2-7	TGTGCCAGCAGCTTGGGAGGGTCCCACGAGCAGTACTTC	CASSLGGSHEQYF
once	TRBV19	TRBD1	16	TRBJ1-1	TGTGCCAGTAGTATAGAAGGGACAGGGGGGAACACTGAAGCTTTCTTT	CASSIEGTGGNTEAFF
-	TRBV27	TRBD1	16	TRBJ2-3	TGTGCCAGCAGTTTAAAGGTGACAGGGGGCGCAGATACGCAGTATTTT	CASSLKVTGGADTQYF
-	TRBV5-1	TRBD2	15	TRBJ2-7	TGCGCCAGCAGCTTGGAGCTAGCGGGCTCCTACGAGCAGTACTTC	CASSLELAGSYEQYF
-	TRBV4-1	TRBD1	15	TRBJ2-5	TGCGCCAGCAGCCGCGGGACAGGGGGTGGGGAGACCCAGTACTTC	CASSRGTGGGETQYF
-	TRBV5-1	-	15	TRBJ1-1	TGCGCCAGCAGCTTTGAGGTTTCCATGAACACTGAAGCTTTCTTT	CASSFEVSMNTEAFF
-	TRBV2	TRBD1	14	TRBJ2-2	TGTGCCAGCAGGGGGACAGTCAACACCGGGGAGCTGTTTTTT	CASRGTVNTGELFF
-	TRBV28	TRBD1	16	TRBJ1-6	TGTGCCAGCAGTTCCGGACAGGGTCTGAATAATTCACCCCTCCACTTT	CASSSGQGLNNSPLHF
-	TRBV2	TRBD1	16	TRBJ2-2	TGTGCCAGCAGTGGCAACAGGGGGCTGAACACCGGGGAGCTGTTTTTT	CASSGNRGLNTGELFF
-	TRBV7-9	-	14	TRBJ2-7	TGTGCCAGCAGCTTTGGGGGGTTACCCTACGAGCAGTACTTC	CASSFGGLPYEQYF
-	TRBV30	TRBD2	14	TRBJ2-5	TGTGCCTGGAGTGGCGGGGGGGGACGAGAGACCCAGTACTTC	CAWSGGGGRETQYF
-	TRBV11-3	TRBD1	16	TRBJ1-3	TGTGCCAGCAGCTCGTATACAGGGGGCTCTGGAAACACCATATATTTT	CASSSYTGGSGNTIYF
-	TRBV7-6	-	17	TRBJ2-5	TGTGCCAGCAGCTTAGCGGGGGGGCGAGTTACCCAAGAGACCCAGTACTTC	CASSLAGGRVTQETQYF
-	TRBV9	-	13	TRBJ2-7	TGTGCCAGCAGCCCGGGAGAAGTTCCTAACGTGTACTTC	CASSPGEVPNVYF
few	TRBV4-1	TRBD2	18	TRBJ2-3	TGCGCCAGCAGCCAAGGGCATTTGGGCGGGGGGGCCACAGATACGCAGTATTTT	CASSQGHLGGGATDTQYF
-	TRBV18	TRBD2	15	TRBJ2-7	TGTGCCAGCTCACCATCTAGCGGGAGCTCCTACGAGCAGTACTTC	CASSPSSGSSYEQYF
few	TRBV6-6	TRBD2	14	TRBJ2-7	TGTGCCAGCAGTGTAGCGGGAGATGAGTACGAGCAGTACTTC	CASSVAGDEYEQYF
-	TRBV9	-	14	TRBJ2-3	TGTGCCAGCAGCGCGGGCCCGCCAGGGGATACGCAGTATTTT	CASSAGPPGDTQYF
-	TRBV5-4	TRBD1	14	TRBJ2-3	TGTGCCAGCAGCCCGACAGGGAGCACAGATACGCAGTATTTT	CASSPTGSTDTQYF
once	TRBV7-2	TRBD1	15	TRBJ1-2	TGTGCCAGCAGCTTACCCCCTACAGGGGCCTATGGCTACACCTTC	CASSLPPTGAYGYTF
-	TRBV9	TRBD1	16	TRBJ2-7	TGTGCCAGCAGCGCCGGGCGACAGGGTATTAATGACGAGCAGTACTTC	CASSAGRQGINDEQYF
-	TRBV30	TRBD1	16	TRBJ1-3	TGTGCCTGGAGCTTGGGACAGGCCTTCTCTGGAAACACCATATATTTT	CAWSLGQAFSGNTIYF
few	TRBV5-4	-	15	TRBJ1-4	TGTGCCAGCAGCTTGGACGGTGCAACTAATGAAAAACTGTTTTTT	CASSLDGATNEKLFF
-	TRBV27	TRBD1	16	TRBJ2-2	TGTGCCAGCAGTGTGACAGGGTACGCGAACACCGGGGAGCTGTTTTTT	CASSVTGYANTGELFF
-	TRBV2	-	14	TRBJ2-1	TGTGCCAGCAAGGAGGGGAGTAGCAGGCATGAGCAGTTCTTC	CASKEGSSRHEQFF
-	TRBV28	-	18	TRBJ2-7	TGTGCCAGCTCGGACGGGGGGCTCCAGGGGAGGGCCCCTTACGAGCAGTACTTC	CASSDGGLQGRAPYEQYF
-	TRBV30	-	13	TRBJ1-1	TGTGCCTGGAGCCGAGAAGGGGGCACTGAAGCTTTCTTT	CAWSREGGTEAFF
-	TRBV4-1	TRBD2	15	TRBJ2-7	TGCGCCAGCAGCCCGGGACTAGCGGGAACCTACGAGCAGTACTTC	CASSPGLAGTYEQYF
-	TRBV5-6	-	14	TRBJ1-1	TGTGCCAGCAGCTTGGGCACAGGGTGGACTGAAGCTTTCTTT	CASSLGTGWTEAFF
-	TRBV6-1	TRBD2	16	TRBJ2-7	TGTGCCAGCAGTGAAGCAAGAACTAGCGGGAGCGACGAGCAGTACTTC	CASSEARTSGSDEQYF
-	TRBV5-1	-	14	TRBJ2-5	TGCGCCAGCAGCTTGGGAGGAGTGGGAGAGACCCAGTACTTC	CASSLGGVGETQYF
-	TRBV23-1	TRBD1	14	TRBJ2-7	TGCGCCAGCATTCGACAGGGTAATCCCTACGAGCAGTACTTC	CASIRQGNPYEQYF
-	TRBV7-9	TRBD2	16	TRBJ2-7	TGTGCCAGCAGCCCCACGGGGGGGGAGAGCTCCTACGAGCAGTACTTC	CASSPTGGESSYEQYF
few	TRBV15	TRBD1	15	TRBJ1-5	TGTGCCACCAGCAGAGCGGGACAGAGCAATCAGCCCCAGCATTTT	CATSRAGQSNQPQHF
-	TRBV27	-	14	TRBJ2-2	TGTGCCAGCAAGGACAGGAGGGACACCGGGGAGCTGTTTTTT	CASKDRRDTGELFF
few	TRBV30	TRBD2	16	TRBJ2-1	TGTGCCTGGAGTGTACCTGGCGGGAGGAGGTACAATGAGCAGTTCTTC	CAWSVPGGRRYNEQFF
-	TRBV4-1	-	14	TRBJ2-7	TGCGCCAGCAGCCAACCGGGACTGGGCTACGAGCAGTACTTC	CASSQPGLGYEQYF
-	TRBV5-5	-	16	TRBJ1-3	TGTGCCAGCAGCTTTTACAGGCTTGGAACAGGAAACACCATATATTTT	CASSFYRLGTGNTIYF